Below, 25 T cell receptor beta chains from the same sample are listed, as sequenced in a study of T cell responses to AZD1222 COVID-19 vaccine. The data were produced by immunoSEQ multiplex PCR, yet TCRdb's version contains in-frame clones alone and is incomplete. Altogether 150,000 or so clones are present, roughly 92% being singletons, with the ten largest covering approximately 3.8%. This specimen consisted of peripheral blood, obtained 28 days after the second AZD1222 dose. Receptors were obtained from an adult who received the AZD1222 COVID-19 vaccine.

The chain employs TRBV14 and TRBJ2-2, with TRBD1 matching over 9 bases. Germline assignment: CDR1 SGHDN and CDR2 FVKESK. With 3 bases clipped from V and 6 bases from J, the junction kept 2 bases outside the gene matches. The CDR3 length is 14 residues. The CDR3 loop reads CASSQDRGPGELFF. The CDR3 DNA reads as TGTGCCAGCAGCCAGGACAGGGGCCCCGGGGAGCTGTTTTTT.

V usage is TRBV4-1 and J usage is TRBJ2-5; 11 positions match TRBD1. The V gene's germline CDR1 is MGHRA and CDR2 YSYEKL. The CDR3 contains 15 residues. After removal of 3 bases from V and 5 bases from J, the junction contained 5 bases not matched to a gene. The DNA for the CDR3 is TGCGCCAGCAGCCAGGACAGGGGGCCATGGGAGACCCAGTACTTC. Protein: CASSQDRGPWETQYF.

V is TRBV19 and J is TRBJ1-5; 9 nucleotides agree with TRBD1. The CDR3 runs 17 residues. Germline CDR1 reads LNHDA; CDR2 reads SQIVND (reference sequence). Losses at the gene ends were 3 bases for V and 5 bases for J; bases not matched to a gene: 11. The CDR3 DNA reads TGTGCCAGTAGTATTAACAGGGGGCGCCCCCCATATCAGCCCCAGCATTTT. Its translation: CASSINRGRPPYQPQHF.

Note on this clone: The same CDR3 also results from other DNA sequences found in this sample. V is TRBV5-1 and J is TRBJ1-3; 8 bases agree with TRBD1. Trimming took 2 bases from V and 1 from J; bases not matched to a gene: 2. CDR3 size: 15 residues. CDR1 is SGHRS and CDR2 is YFSETQ in the germline V gene. The CDR3 reads CASSLTGGSGNTIYF. CDR3 coding DNA: TGCGCCAGCAGCTTAACAGGGGGGTCTGGAAACACCATATATTTT.

V and J are TRBV10-3 and TRBJ2-7; 8 bases are shared with TRBD1. Germline V gives CDR1 ENHRY, CDR2 SYGVKD. Trimming at V came to 8 bases and at J to 3 bases, leaving 9 bases not matched to a gene. The CDR3 length is 14 residues. DNA of the CDR3: TGTGCCATCCGGATGAGCGGACAGGGCTACGAGCAGTACTTC. This gives the protein CAIRMSGQGYEQYF.

The chain is built from TRBV7-3 and TRBJ2-3; D may be TRBD2 (5 bases). The CDR3 sequence is 15 residues long. Germline-derived CDR1 and CDR2 are SGHTA and FQGTGA. The V end lost 1 base, the J end lost 1 base, and 9 bases lay between the germline ends. The CDR3 reads CASSLMGARTDTQYF. CDR3 sequence (DNA): TGTGCCAGCAGCTTAATGGGAGCTCGCACAGATACGCAGTATTTT.

The V call is TRBV7-8, the J call TRBJ1-4; tentative D call: TRBD1 (5 bases). V gave up 2 bases and J gave up 5 bases, with 12 bases separating them. Germline lookup yields CDR1 SGHVS and CDR2 FQNEAQ. The CDR3 totals 15 residues. CDR3 DNA sequence: TGTGCCAGCAGCTTATACCAGGGTAGAAATGAAAAACTGTTTTTT. This encodes CASSLYQGRNEKLFF.

This rearrangement joins TRBV28 to TRBJ2-7; 7 bases map to TRBD1. Germline CDR1 and CDR2: MDHEN and SYDVKM. V shed 0 bases, J shed 3 bases, and the junction held 8 bases outside the gene matches. This CDR3 has 16 amino acids. The CDR3 region is CASSLWGQLQDYEQYF. CDR3 nucleotide sequence: TGTGCCAGCAGTTTATGGGGACAGTTGCAGGACTACGAGCAGTACTTC.

This clone has just a few counts. The chain couples TRBV5-4 to TRBJ2-3; 11 nucleotides align to TRBD2. CDR3 length: 18 residues. Germline V CDR1 and CDR2: SGHNT, YYREEE (reference sequence). The V gene end was trimmed by 1 base and the J gene end by 5 bases; junction bases not matched to a gene: 12. The CDR3 reads CASSLTSGSRGGRDTQYF. The CDR3 nucleotides read TGTGCCAGCAGCTTGACTAGCGGGAGTCGGGGGGGTAGAGATACGCAGTATTTT. Drawing the rest from reference TRBV5-4 and TRBJ2-3, the complete variable domain is ETGVTQSPTHLIKTRGQQVTLRCSSQSGHNTVSWYQQALGQGPQFIFQYYREEENGRGNFPPRFSGLQFPNYSSELNVNALELDDSALYLCASSLTSGSRGGRDTQYFGPGTRLTVL.

The rearrangement uses TRBV5-4 and TRBJ1-2; D not certain. Per the germline V gene, CDR1 is SGHNT and CDR2 is YYREEE (reference sequence). V lost 3 bases to trimming and J lost 4 bases, with 19 bases between them. CDR3 length: 16 amino acids. The CDR3 DNA sequence: TGTGCCAGCAGCTCACCTTCCCGGGCAGTTCCCTATGGCTACACCTTC. This translates into CASSSPSRAVPYGYTF.

This chain joins TRBV6-5 and TRBJ1-4, with D perhaps TRBD1 (6 bases). The CDR3 runs to 15 residues. Per germline, CDR1 MNHEY and CDR2 SVGAGI. Trimming left V 3 bases short and J 0 bases short, with 8 bases between. As DNA, the CDR3 is TGTGCCAGCAGTTATAAGGGGGCAACTAATGAAAAACTGTTTTTT. It codes for CASSYKGATNEKLFF.

This chain uses TRBV5-6 with TRBJ1-6; D remains ambiguous. V dropped 3 bases and J dropped 7 bases, with 11 bases sitting between them. Germline V gene lookup returns CDR1 SGHDT and CDR2 YYEEEE. This CDR3 is 14 amino acids long. This CDR3 is CASSSGRFNSPLHF. The DNA of the CDR3 is TGTGCCAGCAGCTCCGGACGATTCAATTCACCCCTCCACTTT.

This clone was seen a single time. The chain is built from TRBV6-6 and TRBJ2-1, with D unclear. The CDR3 has 13 amino acids. V was shortened by 0 bases and J by 7 bases, with 7 bases between the two germline ends. Germline CDR1 and CDR2: MNHNY and SVGAGI (reference sequence). CDR3 region: CASSYSNLNEQFF. The CDR3 nucleotides read TGTGCCAGCAGTTACTCGAATTTGAATGAGCAGTTCTTC.

This chain joins TRBV2 and TRBJ2-4, with 7 bases that match TRBD1. The germline V gene encodes CDR1 SNHLY and CDR2 FYNNEI. V gave up 6 bases and J gave up 3 bases; unmatched junction bases: 8. The CDR3 consists of 15 residues. This CDR3 reads CASSDRVLGKNIQYF. CDR3 DNA: TGTGCCAGCAGCGACAGGGTTCTCGGCAAAAACATTCAGTACTTC.

The chain recombines TRBV6-4 with TRBJ2-3; D ambiguous. Germline CDR1 and CDR2: MRHNA and SNTAGT. Trimming pared 6 bases from V and 4 bases from J, leaving 14 bases between. CDR3 length equals 14 residues. CDR3 protein: CASRETLWADTQYF. CDR3 sequence (DNA): TGTGCCAGCAGGGAGACTCTCTGGGCAGATACGCAGTATTTT.

This clone appeared a single time. The chain combines TRBV19 with TRBJ2-6; no clear D. V lost 6 bases and J lost 0, with 9 bases in between. Looked up from germline, CDR1 is LNHDA and CDR2 is SQIVND (reference sequence). The CDR3 has 15 residues. CDR3 in DNA: TGTGCCAGTAGCAAAGTGCTCTCTGGGGCCAACGTCCTGACTTTC. Protein product: CASSKVLSGANVLTF. Using reference TRBV19 and TRBJ2-6 for the parts outside the CDR3, the full variable domain is DGGITQSPKYLFRKEGQNVTLSCEQNLNHDAMYWYRQDPGQGLRLIYYSQIVNDFQKGDIAEGYSVSREKKESFPLTVTSAQKNPTAFYLCASSKVLSGANVLTFGAGSRLTVL.

J is TRBJ2-1 and V is TRBV4-1; TRBD1 or TRBD2 may be the D gene (7 bases each). Trimming shortened V by 3 bases and J by 3 bases, and 18 bases separated the two germline ends. The CDR3 covers 17 residues. Germline V gives CDR1 MGHRA, CDR2 YSYEKL. The DNA of the CDR3 is TGCGCCAGCAGCCAGGAATATCCAGGGGGGGACTACAATGAGCAGTTCTTC. Amino acid sequence: CASSQEYPGGDYNEQFF.

The chain joins TRBV11-2 to TRBJ1-5, with D perhaps TRBD1 (5 bases). This CDR3 has 15 amino acids. Germline CDR1 is SGHAT and CDR2 is FQNNGV. Trimming took 5 bases from V and 1 from J, leaving 12 bases between them. DNA of the CDR3: TGTGCCAGCAGCCGGGACGGGAAAAGCAATCAGCCCCAGCATTTT. It specifies CASSRDGKSNQPQHF.

This clone was recorded only once. This chain joins TRBV7-9 and TRBJ2-7; no clear D. The CDR3 has 11 residues. Germline loops: CDR1 SEHNR, CDR2 FQNEAQ (reference sequence). V gave up 5 bases and J gave up 7 bases, with 9 bases separating them. Written as DNA, the CDR3 is TGTGCCAGCAGCGACCCGAGGGAGCAGTACTTC. Its protein is CASSDPREQYF.

The rearrangement uses TRBV15 and TRBJ2-5; D possibly uses TRBD1 or TRBD2 (6 bases each). Trimming removed 0 bases at V and 2 bases at J, with 10 bases between. The germline V gene encodes CDR1 LNHNV and CDR2 YYDKDF (reference sequence). The CDR3 loop spans 15 amino acids. This chain's CDR3 is CATSRDRGLQETQYF. CDR3 coding DNA: TGTGCCACCAGCAGAGACCGGGGGCTGCAAGAGACCCAGTACTTC.

The chain joins TRBV28 to TRBJ2-3; the match to TRBD1 covers 11 bases. CDR1 is MDHEN, CDR2 SYDVKM, per germline. There are 17 residues in the CDR3. The ends lost 1 base at V and 4 bases at J; junction bases unmatched: 7. The CDR3 DNA follows: TGTGCCAGCAGTTTATCGCCACCGGGACAGGGGGCAGATACGCAGTATTTT. Residues: CASSLSPPGQGADTQYF. The whole variable domain, filled in from reference TRBV28 and TRBJ2-3, reads DVKVTQSSRYLVKRTGEKVFLECVQDMDHENMFWYRQDPGLGLRLIYFSYDVKMKEKGDIPEGYSVSREKKERFSLILESASTNQTSMYLCASSLSPPGQGADTQYFGPGTRLTVL.

V usage is TRBV10-3 and J usage is TRBJ1-1, with a weak D call TRBD1 (6 bases). Trimming took 5 bases from V and 1 from J, leaving 14 bases between them. CDR3 length: 15 amino acids. CDR1 and CDR2 (germline): ENHRY, SYGVKD. The CDR3 region is CAISSSGAENTEAFF. The CDR3 coding sequence is TGTGCCATCAGTAGCTCGGGGGCCGAGAACACTGAAGCTTTCTTT.

This clone came up once. The chain carries TRBV11-2 and TRBJ2-5; no definite D call. The V end was cut by 0 bases, the J end by 1 base, with 9 bases between. Per the germline V gene, CDR1 is SGHAT and CDR2 is FQNNGV. This CDR3 is 15 amino acids long. The CDR3 DNA sequence: TGTGCCAGCAGCTTAGACGGGCAGATCCAAGAGACCCAGTACTTC. It encodes CASSLDGQIQETQYF.

The V and J genes are TRBV24-1 and TRBJ1-4; D is perhaps TRBD1 (5 bases). V was clipped by 6 bases and J by 4 bases, with 14 bases between them. This CDR3 contains 15 residues. Germline V gene lookup returns CDR1 KGHDR and CDR2 SFDVKD. The CDR3 DNA follows: TGTGCCACCAGTCCGGGGCGCCGCATTAATGAAAAACTGTTTTTT. This sequence encodes CATSPGRRINEKLFF.

The chain couples TRBV28 to TRBJ1-1; D ambiguous. CDR3 length equals 12 residues. CDR1 MDHEN and CDR2 SYDVKM come from the germline V gene. Trimming stripped 8 bases from V and 1 base from J, with 8 bases between. CDR3 in DNA: TGTGCCAGCCTTAGACAGAACACTGAAGCTTTCTTT. This gives the protein CASLRQNTEAFF.